The present T cell receptor (beta chain) was sequenced within a study of blood T cell repertoires in COVID-19. Study-wide background: Both acute and convalescent COVID-19 samples were obtained from the United States, Italy and Spain. T cells, B-cell-depleted T cells, or PBMCs supplied cDNA or gDNA.

Seattle patient enrollment occurred during active infection, with longitudinal follow-up thereafter. This clone has just a few counts. The table came from immunoSEQ multiplex PCR; TCRdb's copy has only in-frame clones and leaves some out. This sample carries nearly 110,000 clones, over 60% of them seen once, and the ten largest clones take 6.2%. V was pared by 5 bases and J by 0 bases, with 11 bases between. The CDR3 is 14 amino acids. In germline, CDR1 is SGHTA, CDR2 FQGNSA. The chain joins TRBV7-2 to TRBJ2-7; tentative D call: TRBD2 (5 bases). The sample comprised peripheral blood. This TCR came from an elderly man with COVID-19, enrolled during active disease. CDR3 nucleotides: TGTGCCAGCAGCCGGGAAAGGAGCTCCTACGAGCAGTACTTC. This sequence encodes CASSRERSSYEQYF.